Here is one T cell receptor (beta chain) with its context. The germline gene is not matched at one end of the junction; a read error may be the cause. Germline V gene data show CDR1 as SQVTM and CDR2 as ANQGSEA. This CDR3 has 13 amino acids. These data come from a study of tumor and adjacent non-tumor tissue in lung cancer. The overall study: The patients, roughly 10 men and a few women, were roughly 30 to 80 with stage I to III disease.

Three rounds of nested PCR, following a modified ARM-PCR protocol, produced the TCRbeta library. TCRdb independently ran MiXCR on the multiplex PCR reads; one entry per CDR3 protein. Altogether roughly 66,000 distinct CDR3 sequences are present, approximately 73% being singletons, with the ten largest covering 28%. The template was RNA from unsorted bulk tissue. The chain combines TRBV29-1 with TRBJ1-5; no firm D call. This TCR came from a man between 60 and 75 years old with non-small cell lung cancer. The sample was lung tumor tissue. Written as DNA, the CDR3 is TGCAGCGTTGCTCAGTGCCTCAATCAGTCCCAGCATTTT. This codes for CSVAQCLNQSQHF.